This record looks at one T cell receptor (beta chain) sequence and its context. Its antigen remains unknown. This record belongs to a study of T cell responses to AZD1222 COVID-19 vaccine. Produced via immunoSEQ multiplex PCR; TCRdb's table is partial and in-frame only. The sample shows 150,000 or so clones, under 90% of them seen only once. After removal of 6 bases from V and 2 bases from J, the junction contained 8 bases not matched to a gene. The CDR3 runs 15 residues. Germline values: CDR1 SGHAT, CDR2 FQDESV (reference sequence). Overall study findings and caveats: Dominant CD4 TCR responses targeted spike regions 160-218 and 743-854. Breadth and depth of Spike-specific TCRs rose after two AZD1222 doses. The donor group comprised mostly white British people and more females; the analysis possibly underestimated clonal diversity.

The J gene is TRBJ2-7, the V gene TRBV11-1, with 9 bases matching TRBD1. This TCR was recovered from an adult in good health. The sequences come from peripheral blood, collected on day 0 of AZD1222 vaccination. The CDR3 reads CASRKGQGKTYEQYF. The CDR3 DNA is TGTGCCAGCAGAAAGGGACAGGGAAAAACCTACGAGCAGTACTTC.